The sample holds many counts of the clone carrying this T cell receptor beta chain. The sample belongs to a study of T cells in Graves' hyperthyroidism and ophthalmopathy. The investigators amplified TCR beta CDR3 regions from RNA transcripts. An initial round of RT-PCR targeting the TCR CDR3 relied on the HTBI primer set. TCRdb independently ran MiXCR on the multiplex PCR reads; one entry per CDR3 protein. The data hold a few hundred thousand distinct CDR3 sequences, with over 35% observed a single time. The CDR3 consists of 14 residues. Germline CDR1 reads DFQATT; CDR2 reads SNEGSKA (reference sequence). The V end lost 3 bases, the J end lost 1 base, and 12 bases lay between the germline ends.

The source material was peripheral blood or thyroid tissue (not recorded which). V usage is TRBV20-1 and J usage is TRBJ2-5; unclear D gene. This TCR was sampled from an adult woman with Graves' disease, either hyperthyroidism or ophthalmopathy (not recorded which). The CDR3 sequence: CSASLRLSQETQYF. CDR3 coding DNA: TGCAGTGCTAGCCTTCGACTTAGCCAAGAGACCCAGTACTTC.